These 10 T cell receptor beta chains were all obtained from the same sample, sequenced in a study of T cells in Graves' hyperthyroidism and ophthalmopathy. RNA transcripts gave rise to amplified TCR beta CDR3 regions. The study used the HTBI primer set for a first-round RT-PCR of the TCR CDR3. From the multiplex PCR reads, TCRdb called clonotypes with MiXCR, one entry per CDR3 protein. Of a few hundred thousand distinct CDR3 sequences listed, more than 15% were seen once; the top ten hold approximately 7.5%. Sequenced sample: blood. The source of these receptors is a woman under 30 with Graves' hyperthyroidism.

This clonotype was seen only a few times. This could be a read error, since a much larger clone is one nucleotide away. The chain couples TRBV12-3 or TRBV12-4 to TRBJ1-4; D ambiguous. V gave up 6 bases and J gave up 11 bases, with 19 bases separating them. The CDR3 loop spans 14 amino acids. The CDR3 coding sequence is TGTGCCAGCAGAGCCCGGCCCCTCGGAGGCAAACTGTTTTTT. It yields the protein CASRARPLGGKLFF.

Comment on this clonotype: With a much larger clone just one base away, this may be a read error. As the CDR3 is not closed by the conserved phenylalanine or tryptophan, this likely results from a read error. This chain links TRBV7-2 with TRBJ2-5, with 11 bases matching TRBD2. V dropped 5 bases and J dropped 6; count of bases not matched to a gene: 8. Germline CDR1 and CDR2: SGHTA and FQGNSA. This CDR3 has 15 amino acids. The CDR3 region has the DNA TGTGCCAGCAGCGAGGAGACTAGCGGGGCAAAGACCCAGTACCTC. Encoded protein: CASSEETSGAKTQYL.

This clonotype came up a few times. A read error may produce the germline difference seen at one junction end. This chain connects TRBV20-1 to TRBJ2-1; a weak D match, TRBD2 (7 bases). Germline CDR1 is DFQATT and CDR2 is SNEGSKA (reference sequence). CDR3 length: 15 amino acids. As DNA, the CDR3 is TGCAGTGCTAGAGCGCCAGGGAGGGGGTACAATGAGCAGTCCTTC. It yields the protein CSARAPGRGYNEQSF.

There are many counts of this clonotype. V gene TRBV12-3 or TRBV12-4 combines with J gene TRBJ2-5; D not resolved. This CDR3 is 13 amino acids long. The V gene lost 2 bases and the J gene lost 3 bases, with 7 bases spanning the gap. The CDR3 bases are TGTGCCAGCAGTTTACCCCTCGAAGAGACCCAGTACTTC. Amino acids: CASSLPLEETQYF.

This clonotype was seen at least ten times. The chain joins TRBV6-1 to TRBJ2-3, with a tentative D call TRBD1 (5 bases). The CDR3 contains 16 residues. V lost 0 bases to trimming and J lost 7 bases, with 17 bases between them. Germline V CDR1 and CDR2: MNHNS, SASEGT. Here the CDR3 DNA reads TGTGCCAGCAGTGAAGCGCAGGGTAGCTGGCGCCATACGCAGTATTTT. This translates into CASSEAQGSWRHTQYF.

In its sample, this clonotype was seen many times. The chain recombines TRBV7-9 with TRBJ1-1; possibly TRBD1 for D (6 bases). The germline CDR1 and CDR2 sequences are SEHNR and FQNEAQ (reference sequence). There are 18 residues in the CDR3. Trimming cost V 1 base and J 3 bases, with 21 bases left between them. CDR3 DNA sequence: TGTGCCAGCAGCTTAGTACGGCAGGGGAGAGGAGAGGACACTGAAGCTTTCTTT. Amino acid sequence: CASSLVRQGRGEDTEAFF.

This clonotype occurred many times. The chain has TRBV7-9 and TRBJ1-1, with 7 nucleotides matching TRBD1. The V gene's germline CDR1 is SEHNR and CDR2 FQNEAQ (reference sequence). This CDR3 is 14 amino acids long. V was pared by 4 bases and J by 7 bases, with 9 bases of the junction left unmatched. DNA for the CDR3: TGTGCCAGCAGCTCACCCGGGACAGCAAATGAAGCTTTCTTT. Its protein product is CASSSPGTANEAFF.

This clonotype was seen repeatedly, ten times or more. CDR3 region: CASSQDRASGTIDTQYF. CDR3 DNA: TGTGCCAGCAGCCAAGATCGGGCTAGCGGGACGATAGATACGCAGTATTTT. The chain carries TRBV3-1 and TRBJ2-3; 9 positions match TRBD2. The CDR3 sequence is 17 residues long. Looked up from germline, CDR1 is LGHDT and CDR2 is YNNKEL (reference sequence). V lost 0 bases, J lost 5 bases, and 9 bases stayed unmatched.

This clonotype was counted many times. The chain has TRBV20-1 and TRBJ2-7; 8 bases align to TRBD1. The CDR3 has 13 amino acids. The germline V gene has CDR1 DFQATT and CDR2 SNEGSKA (reference sequence). V was clipped by 5 bases and J by 4 bases; unmatched bases: 7. The CDR3 region has the DNA TGCAGTGCTTCGGACAGGGCCGGTTACGAGCAGTACTTC. The encoded protein is CSASDRAGYEQYF.

The V and J genes are TRBV19 and TRBJ1-1; D uncertain. CDR1 and CDR2 from the germline V gene are LNHDA and SQIVND (reference sequence). Trimming cost V 4 bases and J 1 base, with 4 bases left between them. This CDR3 contains 12 residues. Written as DNA, the CDR3 is TGTGCCAGTAGTACGTGGAACACTGAAGCTTTCTTT. Residues: CASSTWNTEAFF.